One sample yielded the 24 T cell receptor beta chains listed below, sequenced in a study of T cells in Graves' hyperthyroidism and ophthalmopathy. RNA transcripts served as the template for amplifying TCR beta CDR3 regions. An initial round of RT-PCR targeting the TCR CDR3 relied on the HTBI primer set. One entry per CDR3 protein, called by TCRdb with MiXCR from the multiplex PCR reads. The data show more than 500,000 distinct CDR3 sequences, 15% to 20% seen once. Sequencing was done on a sample of blood. Source of these receptors: a woman aged 25 to 39 with Graves' ophthalmopathy.

This clonotype was seen many times. The chain uses TRBV20-1 and TRBJ2-1, with D uncertain. Germline V gene lookup returns CDR1 DFQATT and CDR2 SNEGSKA (reference sequence). The CDR3 has 16 amino acids. V lost 5 bases to trimming and J lost 4 bases, with 21 bases between them. The CDR3 loop is CSASLIVNGGYNEQFF. The CDR3, as DNA: TGCAGTGCTTCCCTGATCGTGAATGGCGGTTACAATGAGCAGTTCTTC.

The chain is built from TRBV12-3 or TRBV12-4 and TRBJ1-5; no clear D. The CDR3 length is 17 residues. V was shortened by 3 bases and J by 1 base, with 16 bases between the two germline ends. CDR3 bases: TGTGCCAGCAGTTTGTCGCTCGGGGAACCGAGCAATCAGCCCCAGCATTTT. This encodes CASSLSLGEPSNQPQHF.

The rearrangement joins TRBV9 to TRBJ2-4; 8 bases fit TRBD2. The CDR3 is 14 amino acids. V was pared by 5 bases and J by 9 bases, with 10 bases of the junction left unmatched. CDR1 is SGDLS, CDR2 YYNGEE, per germline. The CDR3 sequence is CASSPGGGEGIQYF. CDR3 DNA: TGTGCCAGCAGTCCGGGAGGGGGAGAGGGCATTCAGTACTTC. Using reference TRBV9 and TRBJ2-4 for the parts outside the CDR3, the full variable domain is DSGVTQTPKHLITATGQRVTLRCSPRSGDLSVYWYQQSLDQGLQFLIQYYNGEERAKGNILERFSAQQFPDLHSELNLSSLELGDSALYFCASSPGGGEGIQYFGAGTRLSVL.

V gene TRBV20-1 combines with J gene TRBJ2-3, with 9 bases identical to TRBD2. The V and J ends lost 6 bases and 1 base, in that order; junction bases with no gene match: 8. This CDR3 has 15 residues. The germline CDR1 and CDR2 sequences are DFQATT and SNEGSKA (reference sequence). CDR3 region: CSAFSAGGRTDTQYF. CDR3 DNA: TGCAGTGCGTTTTCAGCGGGAGGACGCACAGATACGCAGTATTTT.

V and J are TRBV20-1 and TRBJ1-6, with D possibly being TRBD1 (5 bases). CDR1 and CDR2 (germline): DFQATT, SNEGSKA (reference sequence). The CDR3 runs 15 residues. V was trimmed by 0 bases and J by 5 bases, leaving 11 bases between them. The CDR3 sequence is CSARDLGRDNSPLHF. CDR3 DNA sequence: TGCAGTGCTAGAGACCTAGGCAGGGATAATTCACCCCTCCACTTT.

This clonotype was counted a few times. This chain links TRBV5-1 with TRBJ1-3; TRBD1 might be the D (6 bases). Trimming pared 3 bases from V and 0 bases from J, leaving 13 bases between. The CDR3 has 16 amino acids. CDR1 and CDR2 (germline): SGHRS, YFSETQ. The CDR3 region is CASSWNGQFSGNTIYF. The CDR3 nucleotides are TGCGCCAGCAGCTGGAATGGACAGTTCTCTGGAAACACCATATATTTT.

This clonotype was counted a few times. This sequence joins TRBV7-2 and TRBJ2-1; 9 nucleotides match TRBD1. Germline V gives CDR1 SGHTA, CDR2 FQGNSA. The CDR3 is 15 amino acids. The V and J ends lost 3 bases and 3 bases, in that order; junction bases with no gene match: 3. The CDR3 DNA is TGTGCCAGCAGCTTTACAGGGGGCGGCTACAATGAGCAGTTCTTC. It is translated as CASSFTGGGYNEQFF.

About this clonotype itself: An end of the junction differs from the germline gene, which may be a read error. This rearrangement joins TRBV6-5 to TRBJ1-2; no firm D call. This CDR3 is 15 amino acids long. Germline lookup yields CDR1 MNHEY and CDR2 SVGAGI. For the CDR3, the DNA is TGCGCCAGCAGTTACGGCCGGTCAGCTAACTATGGCCACACCTTC. The encoded protein is CASSYGRSANYGHTF.

The rearrangement joins TRBV11-2 to TRBJ2-1; TRBD2 matches 7 bases. This CDR3 comprises 18 residues. The germline CDR1 and CDR2 sequences are SGHAT and FQNNGV. Trimming cost V 1 base and J 5 bases; bases outside gene matches: 14. As DNA, the CDR3 is TGTGCCAGCAGCTTAGTACGGACTAGTCTCCCTTCTCACAATGAGCAGTTCTTC. Its translation: CASSLVRTSLPSHNEQFF.

This clonotype has more than one count but fewer than ten. A single base separates this from a much larger clone, so it may be a read error. The gene calls are TRBV28 and TRBJ1-5; D possibly corresponds to TRBD1 (5 bases). The length of the CDR3 is 15 residues. Germline values: CDR1 MDHEN, CDR2 SYDVKM. V was cut by 5 bases and J by 6 bases, with 17 bases left in between. The CDR3 bases are TGTGCCAGCAGTCCGCGACTGGGGCAGGGTCAGCCCCAGCATTTT. It is translated as CASSPRLGQGQPQHF.

V gene TRBV6-2 or TRBV6-3 combines with J gene TRBJ2-5; 12 bases line up with TRBD1. This CDR3 comprises 16 residues. Germline values: CDR1 MNHEY, CDR2 SVGEGT. V shed 7 bases and J 5 bases; nucleotides not matched to a gene: 11. CDR3 nucleotide sequence: TGTGCCAGCAACAACCGGGACAGGGGGCGTGCGGAGACCCAGTACTTC. This sequence encodes CASNNRDRGRAETQYF.

This clonotype was seen a few times. The gene calls are TRBV29-1 and TRBJ1-1; D might be TRBD1 (6 bases). Trimming took off 7 bases at V and 2 bases at J, with 14 bases between the two ends. The germline gives CDR1 SQVTM, CDR2 ANQGSEA. The CDR3 contains 13 residues. Written as DNA, the CDR3 is TGCAGCGGGGACAAGGGGTTAAACACTGAAGCTTTCTTT. The encoded protein is CSGDKGLNTEAFF.

The chain couples TRBV6-5 to TRBJ2-7, with TRBD2 matching 13 bases. V was pared by 2 bases and J by 5 bases, with 6 bases of the junction left unmatched. The CDR3 length is 16 residues. The germline V gene encodes CDR1 MNHEY and CDR2 SVGAGI. Written as DNA, the CDR3 is TGTGCCAGCAGTTACGAATCCACTAGCGGGAGGGACGAGCAGTACTTC. The encoded protein is CASSYESTSGRDEQYF.

The chain carries TRBV15 and TRBJ2-2, with D possibly being TRBD1 (5 bases). Deletions cut 1 base from V and 5 bases from J, with 23 bases between. The CDR3 is made up of 19 amino acids. Germline V gene lookup returns CDR1 LNHNV and CDR2 YYDKDF (reference sequence). The CDR3 loop reads CATSRGGTGVSFRTGELFF. CDR3 coding DNA: TGTGCCACCAGCAGAGGTGGTACAGGAGTGTCTTTCCGGACCGGGGAGCTGTTTTTT. The variable domain in full, completed from reference TRBV15 and TRBJ2-2, reads DAMVIQNPRYQVTQFGKPVTLSCSQTLNHNVMYWYQQKSSQAPKLLFHYYDKDFNNEADTPDNFQSRRPNTSFCFLDIRSPGLGDTAMYLCATSRGGTGVSFRTGELFFGEGSRLTVL.

The chain recombines TRBV6-2 or TRBV6-3 with TRBJ2-2, with D perhaps TRBD1 (5 bases). Germline V gives CDR1 MNHEY, CDR2 SVGEGT. V was trimmed by 6 bases and J by 5 bases, leaving 13 bases between them. The CDR3 sequence is 14 residues long. CDR3 bases: TGTGCCAGCAGCCGTGGACACCAGACCGGGGAGCTGTTTTTT. Residues: CASSRGHQTGELFF.

Only a few counts were recorded for this clonotype. V usage is TRBV30 and J usage is TRBJ1-1; a possible D gene is TRBD1 (5 bases). The length of the CDR3 is 13 residues. Germline V gives CDR1 GTSNPN, CDR2 SVGIG (reference sequence). Trimming cost V 5 bases and J 0 bases, with 10 bases left between them. CDR3 in DNA: TGTGCCTGGGGTTGGGGCATGAACACTGAAGCTTTCTTT. Residues: CAWGWGMNTEAFF.

This clonotype was observed a handful of times. V is TRBV19 and J is TRBJ1-5, with 7 bases fitting TRBD1. Germline V gene sequence: CDR1 LNHDA, CDR2 SQIVND (reference sequence). J was trimmed by 6 bases and V by 7 bases; bases with no gene match: 12. The CDR3 extends over 15 amino acids. The DNA of the CDR3 is TGTGCCAGTAATGGTTTCAGGGGGAAATTTCAGCCCCAGCATTTT. Translation gives CASNGFRGKFQPQHF.

In its sample, this clonotype was seen a few times. J is TRBJ1-1 and V is TRBV9; 10 bases line up with TRBD1. The CDR3 has 17 amino acids. Germline V gives CDR1 SGDLS, CDR2 YYNGEE. V was pared by 2 bases and J by 0 bases, with 7 bases of the junction left unmatched. The CDR3 reads CASSVGTGALMNTEAFF. The CDR3 nucleotides are TGTGCCAGCAGCGTCGGGACAGGGGCTCTCATGAACACTGAAGCTTTCTTT.

This chain links TRBV4-1 with TRBJ2-7; D uncertain. Trimming cost V 3 bases and J 5 bases, with 11 bases left between them. The germline V gene has CDR1 MGHRA and CDR2 YSYEKL. This CDR3 has 13 amino acids. The CDR3 spells CASSQFFGHEQYF. The CDR3 DNA is TGCGCCAGCAGCCAGTTTTTCGGACACGAGCAGTACTTC.

In its sample, this clonotype was seen a few times. The V and J genes are TRBV7-9 and TRBJ2-7, with TRBD2 matching 9 bases. Germline CDR1 is SEHNR and CDR2 is FQNEAQ (reference sequence). V shed 2 bases, J shed 2 bases, and the junction held 4 bases outside the gene matches. The CDR3 totals 15 residues. DNA of the CDR3: TGTGCCAGCAGCTTAACTAGCGGGTTCACCTACGAGCAGTACTTC. It yields the protein CASSLTSGFTYEQYF.

This clonotype appeared a few times. The chain uses TRBV6-2 or TRBV6-3 and TRBJ1-5; maybe TRBD1 (5 bases). In germline, CDR1 is MNHEY, CDR2 SVGEGT. V lost 2 bases and J 11 bases, leaving 16 bases between the germline ends. The CDR3 has 14 residues. CDR3 sequence (DNA): TGTGCCAGCAGTTACACTTCGACAGCCCAAACCCAGCATTTT. It specifies CASSYTSTAQTQHF.

The V and J genes are TRBV24-1 and TRBJ1-1; D is ambiguous. Looked up from germline, CDR1 is KGHDR and CDR2 is SFDVKD. The CDR3 has 14 residues. V was pared by 4 bases and J by 0 bases, with 8 bases between. In nucleotides, the CDR3 is TGTGCCACCAGTGACCCCAGCCTGAACACTGAAGCTTTCTTT. Protein product: CATSDPSLNTEAFF.

At least ten counts were recorded for this clonotype. This chain links TRBV11-3 with TRBJ1-1, with 7 nucleotides matching TRBD1. CDR1 and CDR2 from the germline V gene are SGHNT and YENEEA. Trimming took 1 base from V and 6 from J; bases not matched to a gene: 2. The CDR3 length is 13 residues. In DNA, the CDR3 is TGTGCCAGCAGCTTAGGGGGACAGTCTGAAGCTTTCTTT. Protein sequence: CASSLGGQSEAFF.

The chain links TRBV6-1 to TRBJ2-5; D perhaps matches TRBD1 (7 bases). This CDR3 region has 13 residues. Between the trimmed V and J ends, which lost 6 bases and 10 bases, there was a span of 18 bases. CDR1 MNHNS and CDR2 SASEGT come from the germline V gene. This CDR3 is CASRPHRGGDQYF. As DNA, the CDR3 is TGTGCCAGCAGGCCCCACAGGGGCGGGGACCAGTACTTC.